This entry describes one TCR beta chain. The sample is drawn from a study of blood T cell repertoires in COVID-19. For the study at large: Acute and convalescent COVID-19 samples came from the United States, Italy and Spain. In each case, the material was cDNA or gDNA derived from T cells, B-cell-depleted T cells, or PBMCs.

This CDR3 is built from 15 residues. Germline CDR1 and CDR2: MNHNS and SASEGT. V was shortened by 3 bases and J by 0 bases, with 9 bases between the two germline ends. Clones were sequenced by immunoSEQ multiplex PCR, and TCRdb holds only the in-frame ones, with some missing. This sample has roughly 68,000 clones, with over 75% found just once. Seattle researchers signed up patients amid active infection and tracked them longitudinally. The receptor was derived from a man between 40 and 49 years old with COVID-19, enrolled during active disease. The sequenced material came from peripheral blood. The chain combines TRBV6-1 with TRBJ1-5; TRBD1 might be the D (5 bases). CDR3 sequence: CASSDWGYSNQPQHF. In DNA, the CDR3 is TGTGCCAGCAGTGATTGGGGCTATAGCAATCAGCCCCAGCATTTT.